One and the same sample provided the 10 T cell receptor beta chains below, sequenced in a study of memory CD4+ T cells and cytomegalovirus serostatus. Single viable CD3+CD4+CD8-CD45RO+ cells were sorted as the memory CD4+ T cells. The data were produced by immunoSEQ multiplex PCR, yet TCRdb's version contains in-frame clones alone and is incomplete. Found here are fewer than 40,000 clones, roughly four fifths of them singletons; the top ten hold 0.6% to 0.9%. Sequenced input: memory CD4+ T cells from blood. Receptor source: an adult in good health and CMV-seronegative.

CDR3 loop: CASSYVAGELFF. The CDR3 bases are TGCGCCAGCTCCTATGTGGCCGGGGAGCTGTTTTTT. The chain combines TRBV5-1 with TRBJ2-2, with D hard to call. The germline V and J ends were trimmed by 7 bases and 6 bases, with 10 bases remaining between them. The CDR3 contains 12 residues. Germline values: CDR1 SGHRS, CDR2 YFSETQ.

This clone appeared a single time. This chain joins TRBV25-1 and TRBJ2-5; 10 bases map to TRBD1. Trimming took 1 base from V and 2 from J; bases not matched to a gene: 4. The CDR3 runs to 16 residues. CDR1 and CDR2 (germline): MGHDK, SYGVNS. The CDR3 DNA follows: TGTGCCAGCAGTGAATCCCGGACAGGGGGGCAAGAGACCCAGTACTTC. Translating gives CASSESRTGGQETQYF.

This rearrangement joins TRBV2 to TRBJ1-6, with 8 bases matching TRBD1. J lost 5 bases, V lost 3 bases, and 3 bases had no gene match. Germline values: CDR1 SNHLY, CDR2 FYNNEI. This CDR3 comprises 15 residues. The CDR3 nucleotides read TGTGCCAGCAGTGACAGGGGGCTAGATAATTCACCCCTCCACTTT. It specifies CASSDRGLDNSPLHF.

This sequence joins TRBV7-2 and TRBJ2-2; D might be TRBD1 (6 bases). Germline-derived CDR1 and CDR2 are SGHTA and FQGNSA. This CDR3 comprises 15 residues. V was shortened by 4 bases and J by 0 bases, with 9 bases between the two germline ends. Here the CDR3 DNA reads TGTGCCAGCAGCTCGACAGGCGCGAACACCGGGGAGCTGTTTTTT. Translating gives CASSSTGANTGELFF.

The chain couples TRBV6-1 to TRBJ1-4; perhaps TRBD1 as D (6 bases). Trimming took off 4 bases at V and 8 bases at J, with 17 bases between the two ends. This CDR3 is 15 amino acids long. Germline CDR1 and CDR2: MNHNS and SASEGT. CDR3 protein: CASSGGASGTEKLFF. The CDR3 bases are TGTGCCAGCAGTGGCGGGGCGAGTGGGACAGAAAAACTGTTTTTT.

The chain carries TRBV14 and TRBJ2-1, with D possibly being TRBD1 or TRBD2 (5 bases each). The V end lost 2 bases, the J end lost 0 bases, and 17 bases lay between the germline ends. The CDR3 extends over 18 amino acids. Germline V gives CDR1 SGHDN, CDR2 FVKESK. CDR3 amino acids: CASSQPSKGSLSYNEQFF. The CDR3 DNA sequence: TGTGCCAGCAGCCAACCATCCAAGGGGAGCCTCTCCTACAATGAGCAGTTCTTC.

This clone was detected once. This sequence joins TRBV5-1 and TRBJ2-1, with a weak D call TRBD1 (6 bases). This CDR3 contains 15 residues. V shed 6 bases and J shed 0 bases, with 13 bases lying between them. Germline V lookup: CDR1 SGHRS, CDR2 YFSETQ. Here the CDR3 DNA reads TGCGCCAGCACCGGTGGGGGCCTCTCCTACAATGAGCAGTTCTTC. Its protein is CASTGGGLSYNEQFF.

The chain uses TRBV19 and TRBJ1-2, with D unclear. Germline CDR1 and CDR2: LNHDA and SQIVND (reference sequence). CDR3 length: 11 amino acids. Trimming cost V 6 bases and J 8 bases, with 10 bases left between them. CDR3 nucleotides: TGTGCCAGTAGAGGGAACGGAGGCTACACCTTC. This encodes CASRGNGGYTF.

This chain links TRBV27 with TRBJ1-1; D gene ambiguous. Germline V gives CDR1 MNHEY, CDR2 SMNVEV (reference sequence). V lost 2 bases to trimming and J lost 0 bases, with 13 bases between them. This CDR3 contains 16 residues. The CDR3 DNA reads TGTGCCAGCAGTTTAACGGCCGGTAACATGAACACTGAAGCTTTCTTT. Translation gives CASSLTAGNMNTEAFF.

The CDR3 bases are TGTGCCAGCAGCGCCAGGGAAGGTTCACCCCTCCACTTT. Amino acids: CASSAREGSPLHF. The chain employs TRBV27 and TRBJ1-6; a possible D gene is TRBD1 (5 bases). Trimming shortened V by 6 bases and J by 9 bases, and 12 bases separated the two germline ends. Germline V lookup: CDR1 MNHEY, CDR2 SMNVEV (reference sequence). The CDR3 is made up of 13 amino acids.